Sequencing of this T cell receptor (beta chain) was carried out in a study of T cell responses to AZD1222 COVID-19 vaccine. The CDR3 is 16 residues long. V dropped 2 bases and J dropped 9 bases, with 20 bases sitting between them. Germline V gene data show CDR1 as LNHNV and CDR2 as YYDKDF (reference sequence). Clones were sequenced by immunoSEQ multiplex PCR, and TCRdb holds only the in-frame ones, with some missing. The sample has more than 80,000 clones, about nine tenths seen once; the top ten hold 7.5% to 9%. The V call is TRBV15, the J call TRBJ1-5, with no clear D. Sample: peripheral blood, taken 28 days after the second AZD1222 dose. This receptor was taken from an adult who received the AZD1222 COVID-19 vaccine. CDR3 nucleotide sequence: TGTGCCACCAGCAGATCGGACCGGACGGGTACGCCGCCCCAGCATTTT. Its translation: CATSRSDRTGTPPQHF.